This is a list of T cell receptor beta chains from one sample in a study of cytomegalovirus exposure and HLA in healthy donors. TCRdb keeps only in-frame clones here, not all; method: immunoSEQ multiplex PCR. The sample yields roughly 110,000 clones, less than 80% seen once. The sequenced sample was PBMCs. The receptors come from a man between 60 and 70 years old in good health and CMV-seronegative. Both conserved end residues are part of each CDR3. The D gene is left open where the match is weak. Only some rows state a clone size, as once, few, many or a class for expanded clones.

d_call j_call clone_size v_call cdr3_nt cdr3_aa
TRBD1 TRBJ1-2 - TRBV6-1 TGTGCCAGCAGTGGACCGACAGGGGGCAGGAACTATGGCTACACCTTC CASSGPTGGRNYGYTF
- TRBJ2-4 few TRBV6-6 TGTGCCAGCAGAATTGCCACCCAGGGGAACATTCAGTACTTC CASRIATQGNIQYF
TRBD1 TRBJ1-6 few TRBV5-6 TGTGCCAGCAGCGACCGGGACAGGGGATTGTTCTCCTATAATTCACCCCTCCACTTT CASSDRDRGLFSYNSPLHF
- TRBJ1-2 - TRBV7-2 TGTGCCAGCACCCCTGTGTGGCAGGGAAGTGGCTACACCTTC CASTPVWQGSGYTF
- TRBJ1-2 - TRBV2 TGTGCCAGCAGCAAAGAGCAGGGCCATGGCTACACCTTC CASSKEQGHGYTF
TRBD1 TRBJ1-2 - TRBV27 TGTGCCAGCGCCTCGGGGACAGTGGGCTATGGCTACACCTTC CASASGTVGYGYTF
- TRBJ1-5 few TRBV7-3 TGTGCCAGCAGCTTAGGGCAGTCTCAGCCCCAGCATTTT CASSLGQSQPQHF
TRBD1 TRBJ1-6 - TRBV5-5 TGTGCCAGCAGCTGGGACAGGGGGAGGAATTCACCCCTCCACTTT CASSWDRGRNSPLHF
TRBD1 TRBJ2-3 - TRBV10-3 TGTGCCAAACCAGGGGGTATAGACAGGGTGGGAGATACGCAGTATTTT CAKPGGIDRVGDTQYF
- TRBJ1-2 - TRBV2 TGTGCCAGCAGTGAAGCGCCTGGTACAGTCTATGGCTACACCTTC CASSEAPGTVYGYTF
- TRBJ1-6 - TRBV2 TGTGCCAGCAGCCCGACTACGGGGGATTCACCCCTCCACTTT CASSPTTGDSPLHF
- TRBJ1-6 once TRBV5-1 TGCGCCAGCAGCTTGGCCGGGGTTAATTCACCCCTCCACTTT CASSLAGVNSPLHF
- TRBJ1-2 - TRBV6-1 TGTGCCAGCACTCCCCTCAAAGTTCCGGGCTATGGCTACACCTTC CASTPLKVPGYGYTF
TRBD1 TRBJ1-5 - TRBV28 TGTGCCAGCAGTTTGGGACAGCTTAATCAGCCCCAGCATTTT CASSLGQLNQPQHF
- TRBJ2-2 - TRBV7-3 TGTGCCAGCAGCTTAACGCGGGGAATGGCCGGGGAGCTGTTTTTT CASSLTRGMAGELFF
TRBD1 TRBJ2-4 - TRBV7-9 TGTGCCAGCAGCTCGGACAGGACGGGGAACATTCAGTACTTC CASSSDRTGNIQYF
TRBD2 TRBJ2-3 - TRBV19 TGTGCCAGTAGTATGTGGTCTAGCGGGGTCCGCACAGATACGCAGTATTTT CASSMWSSGVRTDTQYF
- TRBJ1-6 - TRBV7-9 TGTGCCAGCAGCTCCGGGCTATTAGGGGGATTTCCACCCCTCCACTTT CASSSGLLGGFPPLHF
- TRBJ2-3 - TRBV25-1 TGTGCCAGCAGTGAAGTAGGCCGGGGTGGAGATACGCAGTATTTT CASSEVGRGGDTQYF
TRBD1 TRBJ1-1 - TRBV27 TGTGCCAGCAGTTATAGACAGGGTATCGATAGCACTGAAGCTTTCTTT CASSYRQGIDSTEAFF
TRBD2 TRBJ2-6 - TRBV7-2 TGTGCCAGCAGCTACAGACTAGCGGGGAACTCTGGGGCCAACGTCCTGACTTTC CASSYRLAGNSGANVLTF
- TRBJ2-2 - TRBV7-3 TGTGCCAGCAGCCAGACAGGAAGGGACACCGGGGAGCTGTTTTTT CASSQTGRDTGELFF
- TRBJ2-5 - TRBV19 TGTGCCAGTAGTATGCTCGGTGTTCCGGAGACCCAGTACTTC CASSMLGVPETQYF
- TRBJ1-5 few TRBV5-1 TGCGCCAGCAGCTTGCAGCCGCAGGGGTCAGGTCAGCCCCAGCATTTT CASSLQPQGSGQPQHF
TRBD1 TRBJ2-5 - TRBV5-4 TGTGCCAGCAGGTCGACAGGGAATCAAGAGACCCAGTACTTC CASRSTGNQETQYF